The 27 T cell receptor beta chains below all came from one sample that was sequenced in a study of cytomegalovirus exposure and HLA in healthy donors. Primers: 60 Vbeta forward and 13 Jbeta reverse. Sequencing was performed with immunoSEQ multiplex PCR; in TCRdb, only in-frame clones are kept and a portion is missing. This sample carries about 140,000 clones, around 77% of them seen once, and the ten largest clones take just under 1%. What was sequenced was PBMCs. The receptors come from a man aged 18-30 years in good health and CMV-seronegative.

V gene TRBV27 combines with J gene TRBJ1-1; 7 nucleotides match TRBD1. The CDR3 is 17 amino acids. V lost 6 bases, J lost 0 bases, and 13 bases stayed unmatched. Per germline, CDR1 MNHEY and CDR2 SMNVEV (reference sequence). CDR3 nucleotides: TGTGCCAGCAGCCGACAGGGAATCTCCTTTATGAACACTGAAGCTTTCTTT. This codes for CASSRQGISFMNTEAFF.

This clone was counted only a few times. This rearrangement joins TRBV6-6 to TRBJ1-5; tentative D call: TRBD1 (6 bases). V dropped 6 bases and J dropped 6 bases, with 12 bases sitting between them. The CDR3 runs 13 residues. Germline V gene lookup returns CDR1 MNHNY and CDR2 SVGAGI (reference sequence). The CDR3 sequence is CASRNRALQPQHF. The CDR3 DNA follows: TGTGCCAGCAGGAACAGGGCGCTTCAGCCCCAGCATTTT.

The J gene is TRBJ2-3, the V gene TRBV27; D is uncertain. V dropped 3 bases and J dropped 0 bases, with 13 bases sitting between them. CDR1 and CDR2 from the germline V gene are MNHEY and SMNVEV (reference sequence). There are 16 residues in the CDR3. The CDR3 nucleotides are TGTGCCAGCAGTTTCTACAGCCTTGGTAGCACAGATACGCAGTATTTT. Its protein is CASSFYSLGSTDTQYF.

The V call is TRBV5-1, the J call TRBJ1-1, with 9 bases lining up with TRBD1. Germline CDR1 SGHRS, CDR2 YFSETQ. V was clipped by 2 bases and J by 5 bases; unmatched bases: 10. The CDR3 is made up of 16 amino acids. The CDR3 loop reads CASSLPKGQGSTEAFF. The CDR3 nucleotides read TGCGCCAGCAGCTTACCCAAGGGACAGGGATCGACTGAAGCTTTCTTT. Using reference TRBV5-1 and TRBJ1-1 for the parts outside the CDR3, the full variable domain is KAGVTQTPRYLIKTRGQQVTLSCSPISGHRSVSWYQQTPGQGLQFLFEYFSETQRNKGNFPGRFSGRQFSNSRSEMNVSTLELGDSALYLCASSLPKGQGSTEAFFGQGTRLTVV.

The CDR3 coding sequence is TGTGCCAGCAGCTTAGTCCCAGGGGACCACGAGCAGTACTTC. It codes for CASSLVPGDHEQYF. The genes are TRBV13 and TRBJ2-7; a weak D match, TRBD1 (6 bases). The CDR3 is made up of 14 amino acids. V shed 1 base and J shed 5 bases, with 12 bases lying between them. Germline V gene lookup returns CDR1 PRHDT and CDR2 FYEKMQ (reference sequence).

This clone showed up just once. The chain uses TRBV4-2 and TRBJ2-5, with TRBD1 matching 11 bases. The CDR3 spans 14 residues. After removal of 3 bases from V and 11 bases from J, the junction contained 8 bases not matched to a gene. The germline V gene has CDR1 LGHNA and CDR2 YNFKEQ. Written as DNA, the CDR3 is TGTGCCAGCAGCCAGGGACAGGGGGTTTTGGAGCAGTACTTC. This gives the protein CASSQGQGVLEQYF.

With regard to this clone: Other DNA sequences in this specimen translate into the identical CDR3. The chain employs TRBV9 and TRBJ1-1; D not certain. This CDR3 region has 13 residues. V lost 2 bases and J lost 0, with 5 bases in between. CDR1 is SGDLS, CDR2 YYNGEE, per germline. The CDR3 sequence: CASSVVMNTEAFF. In DNA, the CDR3 is TGTGCCAGCAGCGTCGTAATGAACACTGAAGCTTTCTTT.

This clone was seen only once. The CDR3 DNA reads TGTGCCAGCAGCCAAAGGAAGGCCATAGGGACTCCCATACCTAACTATGGCTACACCTTC. Translation gives CASSQRKAIGTPIPNYGYTF. The chain joins TRBV4-2 to TRBJ1-2, with a tentative D call TRBD1 (5 bases). Per germline, CDR1 LGHNA and CDR2 YNFKEQ. The CDR3 consists of 20 residues. Trimming removed 2 bases from V and 0 bases from J, with 25 bases in between.

The rearrangement joins TRBV9 to TRBJ2-3; the match to TRBD2 covers 13 bases. The CDR3 runs 16 residues. Germline CDR1 reads SGDLS; CDR2 reads YYNGEE. Unmatched junction bases numbered 8, after V lost 4 bases and J lost 6 bases. For the CDR3, the DNA is TGTGCCAGCAGCTCTTGGACTAGCGGGGGCGTGGATACGCAGTATTTT. This sequence encodes CASSSWTSGGVDTQYF. The full variable domain, with the rest looked up from reference TRBV9 and TRBJ2-3, is DSGVTQTPKHLITATGQRVTLRCSPRSGDLSVYWYQQSLDQGLQFLIQYYNGEERAKGNILERFSAQQFPDLHSELNLSSLELGDSALYFCASSSWTSGGVDTQYFGPGTRLTVL.

This clone came up a few times. Other DNA sequences in this specimen translate into the identical CDR3. The V and J genes are TRBV5-1 and TRBJ2-2; 8 positions agree with TRBD1. V gave up 4 bases and J gave up 1 base; unmatched junction bases: 3. There are 15 residues in the CDR3. CDR1 SGHRS and CDR2 YFSETQ come from the germline V gene. CDR3 sequence (DNA): TGCGCCAGCAGCCTCGGACAGGGGAACACCGGGGAGCTGTTTTTT. This sequence encodes CASSLGQGNTGELFF.

V is TRBV7-9 and J is TRBJ1-1; 9 bases fit TRBD1. This CDR3 contains 19 residues. Germline-derived CDR1 and CDR2 are SEHNR and FQNEAQ (reference sequence). The V gene end was trimmed by 5 bases and the J gene end by 0 bases; junction bases not matched to a gene: 16. The CDR3 coding sequence is TGTGCCAGCAGCCGTGGGACAGGGTTGAGGGGGGGCATGAACACTGAAGCTTTCTTT. This translates into CASSRGTGLRGGMNTEAFF.

This chain joins TRBV5-5 and TRBJ1-4, with TRBD1 matching 7 bases. The germline V gene has CDR1 SGHKS and CDR2 YYEKEE (reference sequence). V shed 2 bases, J shed 4 bases, and the junction held 5 bases outside the gene matches. The CDR3 sequence is 15 residues long. The DNA of the CDR3 is TGTGCCAGCAGCTTCGGACAGGCACTTAATGAAAAACTGTTTTTT. It specifies CASSFGQALNEKLFF.

V and J are TRBV19 and TRBJ2-3; 8 nucleotides align to TRBD2. The germline CDR1 and CDR2 sequences are LNHDA and SQIVND (reference sequence). The CDR3 is 16 residues long. With V trimmed by 3 bases and J by 4 bases, 9 bases remained unmatched. The CDR3 region is CASSIGLAYGADTQYF. The CDR3 DNA reads TGTGCCAGTAGTATTGGACTAGCATATGGCGCAGATACGCAGTATTTT. The entire variable domain, with the rest obtained from reference TRBV19 and TRBJ2-3, is as follows: DGGITQSPKYLFRKEGQNVTLSCEQNLNHDAMYWYRQDPGQGLRLIYYSQIVNDFQKGDIAEGYSVSREKKESFPLTVTSAQKNPTAFYLCASSIGLAYGADTQYFGPGTRLTVL.

The chain uses TRBV9 and TRBJ1-1, with TRBD1 matching over 8 bases. The V segment lost 0 bases and the J segment 4 bases; nucleotides outside the gene matches: 5. Germline-derived CDR1 and CDR2 are SGDLS and YYNGEE. This CDR3 region has 15 residues. In DNA, the CDR3 is TGTGCCAGCAGCGTAGGCAACAGGGGGAGCACTGAAGCTTTCTTT. This codes for CASSVGNRGSTEAFF.

This clone appeared a few times. CDR3 region: CASSQDRGGETQYF. Written as DNA, the CDR3 is TGTGCCAGCAGCCAGGACAGGGGAGGTGAGACCCAGTACTTC. The chain recombines TRBV5-6 with TRBJ2-5, with 9 bases fitting TRBD1. CDR1 is SGHDT, CDR2 YYEEEE, per germline. V was pared by 4 bases and J by 5 bases, with 6 bases of the junction left unmatched. The CDR3 runs 14 residues.

The chain couples TRBV4-2 to TRBJ2-7; 7 bases line up with TRBD2. CDR1 and CDR2 from the germline V gene are LGHNA and YNFKEQ. V was clipped by 5 bases and J by 6 bases; unmatched bases: 10. This CDR3 has 14 residues. CDR3 residues: CASSVGLEGREQYF. The CDR3 DNA sequence: TGTGCCAGCAGCGTAGGACTAGAAGGACGCGAGCAGTACTTC.

V and J are TRBV29-1 and TRBJ1-2; D is possibly TRBD1 (5 bases). Looked up from germline, CDR1 is SQVTM and CDR2 is ANQGSEA. The germline V and J ends were trimmed by 3 bases and 7 bases, with 15 bases remaining between them. The CDR3 extends over 13 amino acids. CDR3 DNA sequence: TGCAGCGTTGATTTCTCAGGGCTGGCTGGCTACACCTTC. Its translation: CSVDFSGLAGYTF.

The chain couples TRBV5-5 to TRBJ2-5, with D possibly matching TRBD1 (6 bases). CDR3 length: 15 residues. V was trimmed by 0 bases and J by 5 bases, leaving 14 bases between them. Germline-derived CDR1 and CDR2 are SGHKS and YYEKEE (reference sequence). Written as DNA, the CDR3 is TGTGCCAGCAGCTTGGCCGGGGCAGGGGCGGAGACCCAGTACTTC. Protein: CASSLAGAGAETQYF.

This clone came up a few times. The chain is built from TRBV25-1 and TRBJ1-1; perhaps TRBD1 as D (6 bases). CDR1 is MGHDK and CDR2 is SYGVNS in the germline V gene. V dropped 3 bases and J dropped 10 bases, with 15 bases sitting between them. The CDR3 consists of 13 residues. Here the CDR3 DNA reads TGTGCCAGCAGTGAGGGGGGGCAGTCCTTAGCTTTCTTT. The encoded protein is CASSEGGQSLAFF.

The CDR3 here is CASSVGGPRTEAFF. The CDR3 nucleotides read TGTGCCAGCAGCGTAGGGGGGCCGCGCACTGAAGCTTTCTTT. V usage is TRBV9 and J usage is TRBJ1-1; tentatively, D is TRBD1 (6 bases). The V end lost 0 bases, the J end lost 4 bases, and 10 bases lay between the germline ends. Germline V CDR1 and CDR2: SGDLS, YYNGEE. The CDR3 contains 14 residues. The full variable domain, in which reference TRBV9 and TRBJ1-1 provide the parts outside the CDR3, is DSGVTQTPKHLITATGQRVTLRCSPRSGDLSVYWYQQSLDQGLQFLIQYYNGEERAKGNILERFSAQQFPDLHSELNLSSLELGDSALYFCASSVGGPRTEAFFGQGTRLTVV.

The chain links TRBV30 to TRBJ2-5; no clear D. Trimming left V 0 bases short and J 5 bases short, with 4 bases between. The CDR3 is 11 residues long. Germline CDR1 is GTSNPN and CDR2 is SVGIG (reference sequence). The CDR3 loop is CAWSVGETQYF. As DNA, the CDR3 is TGTGCCTGGAGTGTCGGTGAGACCCAGTACTTC. Supplemented by reference TRBV30 and TRBJ2-5, the full variable domain reads SQTIHQWPATLVQPVGSPLSLECTVEGTSNPNLYWYRQAAGRGLQLLFYSVGIGQISSEVPQNLSASRPQDRQFILSSKKLLLSDSGFYLCAWSVGETQYFGPGTRLLVL.

The genes are TRBV7-2 and TRBJ1-2; weak D call: TRBD1 (5 bases). CDR1 and CDR2 (germline): SGHTA, FQGNSA. Trimming stripped 7 bases from V and 8 bases from J, with 17 bases between. This CDR3 is 13 amino acids long. CDR3 protein: CASTQQPGGGYTF. The DNA of the CDR3 is TGTGCCAGCACCCAACAGCCCGGGGGAGGCTACACCTTC.

The chain uses TRBV7-9 and TRBJ2-1; 7 bases map to TRBD2. From germline, CDR1 is SEHNR and CDR2 FQNEAQ (reference sequence). Trimming removed 4 bases from V and 4 bases from J; junction bases left unmatched: 10. The CDR3 length is 16 residues. The CDR3 DNA sequence: TGTGCCAGCAGCTCAAACCCTGGGGGGGGGTACAATGAGCAGTTCTTC. Translating gives CASSSNPGGGYNEQFF.

The rearrangement uses TRBV4-1 and TRBJ2-4; D is perhaps TRBD1 (6 bases). Germline values: CDR1 MGHRA, CDR2 YSYEKL. V was cut by 6 bases and J by 1 base, with 10 bases left in between. This CDR3 has 14 amino acids. CDR3 DNA: TGCGCCAGCAGGGGGCAGGGGGCCAAAAACATTCAGTACTTC. The encoded protein is CASRGQGAKNIQYF.

V gene TRBV6-1 combines with J gene TRBJ2-5, with 7 bases lining up with TRBD2. The CDR3 extends over 13 amino acids. Germline trimming cut 1 base from V and 4 bases from J; bases unmatched to any gene: 0. Germline values: CDR1 MNHNS, CDR2 SASEGT. CDR3 nucleotide sequence: TGTGCCAGCAGTGAAGGGGGGGGAGAGACCCAGTACTTC. This encodes CASSEGGGETQYF.

The rearrangement joins TRBV6-5 to TRBJ1-1; weak D call: TRBD1 (6 bases). Germline-derived CDR1 and CDR2 are MNHEY and SVGAGI. The V gene lost 2 bases and the J gene lost 6 bases, with 10 bases spanning the gap. The CDR3 consists of 13 residues. The CDR3 DNA sequence: TGTGCCAGCAGTTACAACAGGGACGCTGAAGCTTTCTTT. It translates to CASSYNRDAEAFF.

The rearrangement links TRBV9 to TRBJ1-5; a possible D gene is TRBD1 (6 bases). V lost 6 bases, J lost 1 base, and 11 bases lay in between. CDR3 size: 14 residues. Germline loops: CDR1 SGDLS, CDR2 YYNGEE. The CDR3 protein is CASTPGVSNQPQHF. CDR3 DNA sequence: TGTGCCAGCACCCCAGGGGTAAGCAATCAGCCCCAGCATTTT.